This TCR beta chain originates from a study of CXCR3-negative and CXCR3-positive naive CD8 T cells. Triplicate sorting captured some 290,000 cells each from every CD8+ T cell subset. Libraries of TRB cDNA were made by 5' RACE and carried UMIs. TCRdb re-called the 5' RACE reads and catalogs CDR3 proteins one per entry, DNA excluded. The table gives tens of thousands of distinct CDR3 sequences; the top ten clones make up over 15% of it. The V gene's germline CDR1 is DFQATT and CDR2 SNEGSKA (reference sequence). The CDR3 has 15 residues. The sequenced sample was memory CD8+ T cells from blood. The V gene is TRBV20-1, the J gene TRBJ2-5; the TRBD2 assignment by TCRdb is unverifiable without DNA. The sequence was collected from a human donor in good health. Some clones in this sample may be carry-over from other donors' samples. The CDR3 loop reads CSARELAGGRETQYF.